Each of the 4 T cell receptor beta chains below was sequenced from the same sample in a study of control samples from healthy donors and cancer patients. Using immunoSEQ multiplex PCR, the repertoire was profiled, and TCRdb retains in-frame clones only, with some absent. The sample includes about 110,000 clones, approximately 80% of them seen just once. Sequenced input: blood. These receptors were taken from a young man in good health.

This clone was seen once. J is TRBJ1-2 and V is TRBV3-1 (or the pseudogene TRBV3-2), with D unclear. Trimming pared 6 bases from V and 2 bases from J, leaving 7 bases between. The CDR3 sequence is 12 residues long. The germline gives CDR1 LGHDT, CDR2 YNNKEL (reference sequence). The CDR3 is CASSQMNYGYTF. CDR3 coding DNA: TGTGCCAGCAGTCAAATGAACTATGGCTACACCTTC.

The chain has TRBV5-8 and TRBJ2-7; D unclear. Trimming removed 4 bases from V and 0 bases from J, with 11 bases in between. The CDR3 is made up of 14 amino acids. Germline CDR1 reads SGHTS; CDR2 reads YDEGEE. CDR3 loop: CASSRDPSSYEQYF. As DNA, the CDR3 is TGTGCCAGCAGCCGAGACCCCAGCTCCTACGAGCAGTACTTC. The whole variable domain, remainder taken from reference TRBV5-8 and TRBJ2-7, is EAGVTQSPTHLIKTRGQQATLRCSPISGHTSVYWYQQALGLGLQFLLWYDEGEERNRGNFPPRFSGRQFPNYSSELNVNALELEDSALYLCASSRDPSSYEQYFGPGTRLTVT.

This chain links TRBV28 with TRBJ1-2; D not resolved. The CDR3 totals 14 residues. Germline loops: CDR1 MDHEN, CDR2 SYDVKM. V lost 5 bases, J lost 4 bases, and 14 bases lay in between. The DNA of the CDR3 is TGTGCCAGCAGTACCCGGGGAGGCAGCTATGGCTACACCTTC. Translating gives CASSTRGGSYGYTF.

This chain links TRBV19 with TRBJ1-4; a weak D match, TRBD1 (5 bases). Between the trimmed V and J ends, which lost 5 bases and 7 bases, there was a span of 23 bases. The CDR3 spans 17 residues. Germline assignment: CDR1 LNHDA and CDR2 SQIVND (reference sequence). CDR3: CASSPPGHLAGPEKLFF. The DNA of the CDR3 is TGTGCCAGTAGTCCCCCGGGCCATCTCGCAGGGCCTGAAAAACTGTTTTTT.